What follows describes a single T cell receptor (beta chain). The target antigen is unknown. The data belong to a study of beta chain features in type 1 diabetes. Study-wide results and caveats: Within each of all four CD4+ subsets, Type 1 diabetes patients had TCRB CDR3s that were moderately but significantly shorter. Compared with healthy donors, patients appeared to share more similar naive, central memory and regulatory TCRB repertoires.

This CDR3 is built from 15 residues. V was clipped by 0 bases and J by 2 bases, with 11 bases between them. Germline V gene sequence: CDR1 SGHAT, CDR2 FQNNGV. Expressed TCRB transcripts got sequenced, as all isolated RNA was reverse transcribed. Mean yield for stem cell-like memory T cell samples was about 1.01 million reads. Sequencing used immunoSEQ multiplex PCR; TCRdb keeps in-frame clones, though not all of them. The sample gives 12,000 to 15,000 clones, approximately 69% of which show up once; 0.57% is in the top ten. V and J are TRBV11-2 and TRBJ2-7; D is unclear. The origin of this receptor is a woman younger than 35 with type 1 diabetes. The sequencing sample was made of stem cell memory CD4+ T cells from blood. In DNA form, the CDR3 reads TGTGCCAGCAGCTTAGATCAAGCCGGAGCCTACGAGCAGTACTTC. Its translation: CASSLDQAGAYEQYF.